This T cell receptor beta chain emerged from a study of blood T cells in healthy people across ages. For the second PCR, which ran for about 6 to 11 cycles, a sample-barcoded 5' primer and a J-beta primer mix were used. Each CDR3 protein gets one entry after TCRdb re-called the 5' RACE reads with MiXCR. Altogether approximately 1.5 million distinct CDR3 sequences are present, 40% to 45% being singletons, with the ten largest covering about 4.1%. This CDR3 comprises 11 residues. V gave up 6 bases and J gave up 10 bases, with 10 bases separating them. Germline-derived CDR1 and CDR2 are MNHEY and SVGEGT. This clonotype was detected only a few times.

This clonotype was sampled from a woman aged 18-29 years in good health. Material: blood. V and J are TRBV6-2 or TRBV6-3 and TRBJ2-1, with D possibly matching TRBD2 (5 bases). The CDR3 reads CASRTGVEQFF. The CDR3 DNA sequence: TGTGCCAGCAGGACCGGGGTCGAGCAGTTCTTC.